This TCR beta chain originates from a study of blood T cell repertoires in COVID-19. Overall study: The analysed material was cDNA or gDNA that came from T cells, B-cell-depleted T cells, or PBMCs.

The CDR3 is 15 amino acids. Germline loops: CDR1 LNHDA, CDR2 SQIVND (reference sequence). V lost 6 bases to trimming and J lost 2 bases, with 14 bases between them. The participants were between roughly 18 and 89 years old and came from 24 US areas. The study counted Cohort 3 donors as recovered given two negative PCRs, clearance, or symptom resolution. The table came from immunoSEQ multiplex PCR; TCRdb's copy has only in-frame clones and leaves some out. This table has approximately 150,000 clones, around 84% appearing once. The clonotype comes from a woman between 45 and 65 years old who had recovered from COVID-19. The rearrangement uses TRBV19 and TRBJ1-5; tentatively, D is TRBD1 (6 bases). Sequenced input: PBMCs or T cells enriched from blood (not recorded which). CDR3 sequence (DNA): TGTGCCAGTAGGCCACAGGGTGAGGGCAATCAGCCCCAGCATTTT. It is translated as CASRPQGEGNQPQHF.